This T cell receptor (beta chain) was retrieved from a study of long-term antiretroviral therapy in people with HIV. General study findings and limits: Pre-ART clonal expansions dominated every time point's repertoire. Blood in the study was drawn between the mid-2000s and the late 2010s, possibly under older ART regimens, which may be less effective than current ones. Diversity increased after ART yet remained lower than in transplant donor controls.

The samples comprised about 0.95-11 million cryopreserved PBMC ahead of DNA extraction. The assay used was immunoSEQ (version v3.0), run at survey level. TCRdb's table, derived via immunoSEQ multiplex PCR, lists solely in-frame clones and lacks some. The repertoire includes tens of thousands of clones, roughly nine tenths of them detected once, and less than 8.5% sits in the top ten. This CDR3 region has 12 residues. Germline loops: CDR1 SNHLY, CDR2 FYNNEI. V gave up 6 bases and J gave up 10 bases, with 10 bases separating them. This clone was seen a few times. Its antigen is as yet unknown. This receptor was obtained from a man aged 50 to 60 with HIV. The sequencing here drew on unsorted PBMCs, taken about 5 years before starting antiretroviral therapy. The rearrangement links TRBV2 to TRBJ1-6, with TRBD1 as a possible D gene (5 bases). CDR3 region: CASRTDYSPLHF. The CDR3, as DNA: TGTGCCAGCAGGACAGATTACTCACCCCTCCACTTT. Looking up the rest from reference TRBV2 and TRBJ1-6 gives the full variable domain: EPEVTQTPSHQVTQMGQEVILRCVPISNHLYFYWYRQILGQKVEFLVSFYNNEISEKSEIFDDQFSVERPDGSNFTLKIRSTKLEDSAMYFCASRTDYSPLHFGNGTRLTVT.